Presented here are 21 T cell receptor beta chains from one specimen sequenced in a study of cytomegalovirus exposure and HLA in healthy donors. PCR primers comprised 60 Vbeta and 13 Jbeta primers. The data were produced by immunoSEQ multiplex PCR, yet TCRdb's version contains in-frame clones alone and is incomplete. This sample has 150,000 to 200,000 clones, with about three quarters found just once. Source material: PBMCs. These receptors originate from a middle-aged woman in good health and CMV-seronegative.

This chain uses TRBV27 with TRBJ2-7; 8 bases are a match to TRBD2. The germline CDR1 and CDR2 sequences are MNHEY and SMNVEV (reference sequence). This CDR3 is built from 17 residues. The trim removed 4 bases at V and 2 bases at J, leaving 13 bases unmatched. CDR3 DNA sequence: TGTGCCAGCAGTTCTAAAAAGCGGGAGATGCAACCCTACGAGCAGTACGTC. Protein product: CASSSKKREMQPYEQYV.

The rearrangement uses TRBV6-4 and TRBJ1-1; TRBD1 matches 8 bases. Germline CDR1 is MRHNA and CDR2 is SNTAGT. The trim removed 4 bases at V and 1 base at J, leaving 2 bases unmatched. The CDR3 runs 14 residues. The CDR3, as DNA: TGTGCCAGCAGTGTACAGGGGGGGAACACTGAAGCTTTCTTT. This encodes CASSVQGGNTEAFF.

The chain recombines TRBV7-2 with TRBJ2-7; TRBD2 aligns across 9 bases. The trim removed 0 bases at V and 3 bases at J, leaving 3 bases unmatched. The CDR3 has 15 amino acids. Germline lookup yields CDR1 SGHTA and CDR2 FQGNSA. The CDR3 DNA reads TGTGCCAGCAGCTTAGCTAGCGGGAGCGACTACGAGCAGTACGTC. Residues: CASSLASGSDYEQYV.

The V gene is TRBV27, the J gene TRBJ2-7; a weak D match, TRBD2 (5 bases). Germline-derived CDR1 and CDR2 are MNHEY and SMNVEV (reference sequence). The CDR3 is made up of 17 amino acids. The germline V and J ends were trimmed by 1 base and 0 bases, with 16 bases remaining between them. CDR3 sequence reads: CASSLYGPGSSSYEQYF. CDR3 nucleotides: TGTGCCAGCAGTTTATATGGGCCGGGATCGAGCTCCTACGAGCAGTACTTC.

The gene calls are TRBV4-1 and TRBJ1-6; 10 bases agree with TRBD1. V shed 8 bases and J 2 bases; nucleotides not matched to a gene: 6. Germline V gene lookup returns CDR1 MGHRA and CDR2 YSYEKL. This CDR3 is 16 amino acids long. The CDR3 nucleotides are TGCGCCAGCGGGACAGGGGAGAGGGCCTATAATTCACCCCTCCACTTT. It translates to CASGTGERAYNSPLHF.

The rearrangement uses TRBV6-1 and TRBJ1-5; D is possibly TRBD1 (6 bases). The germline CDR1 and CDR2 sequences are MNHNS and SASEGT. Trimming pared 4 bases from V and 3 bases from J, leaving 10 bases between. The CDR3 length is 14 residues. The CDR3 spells CASSGQGSNQPQHF. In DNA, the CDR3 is TGTGCCAGCAGTGGCCAGGGGTCCAATCAGCCCCAGCATTTT.

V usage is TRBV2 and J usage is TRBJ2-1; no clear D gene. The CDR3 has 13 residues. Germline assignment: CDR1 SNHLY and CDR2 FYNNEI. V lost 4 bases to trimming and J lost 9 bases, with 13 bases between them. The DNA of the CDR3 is TGTGCCAGCAGTGCGCTCCTTGCTACTGAGCAGTTCTTC. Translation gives CASSALLATEQFF.

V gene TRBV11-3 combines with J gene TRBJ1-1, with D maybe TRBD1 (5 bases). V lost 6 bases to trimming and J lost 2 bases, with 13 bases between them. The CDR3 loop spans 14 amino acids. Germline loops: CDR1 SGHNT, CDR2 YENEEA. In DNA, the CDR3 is TGTGCCAGCAGAAACCGGGGGGGAAACACTGAAGCTTTCTTT. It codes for CASRNRGGNTEAFF.

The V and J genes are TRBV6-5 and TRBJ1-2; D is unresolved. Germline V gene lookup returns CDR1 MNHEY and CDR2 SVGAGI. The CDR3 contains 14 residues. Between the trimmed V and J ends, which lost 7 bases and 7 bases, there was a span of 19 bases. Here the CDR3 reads CASTRGPLVGGYTF. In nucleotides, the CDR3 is TGTGCCAGCACCCGGGGTCCACTAGTGGGTGGCTACACCTTC.

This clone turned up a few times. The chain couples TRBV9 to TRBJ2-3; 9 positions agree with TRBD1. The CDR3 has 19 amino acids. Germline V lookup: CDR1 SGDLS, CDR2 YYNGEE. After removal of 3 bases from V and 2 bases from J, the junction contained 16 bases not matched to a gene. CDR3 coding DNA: TGTGCCAGCAGCGGCCCCCGTCGACAGGGGGGGGACAACACAGATACGCAGTATTTT. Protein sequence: CASSGPRRQGGDNTDTQYF.

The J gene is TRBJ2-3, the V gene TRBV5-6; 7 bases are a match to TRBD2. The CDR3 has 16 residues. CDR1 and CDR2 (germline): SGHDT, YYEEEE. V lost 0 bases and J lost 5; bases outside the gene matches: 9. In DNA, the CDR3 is TGTGCCAGCAGCTTGGAGGGCGGGAGAGTTGGAGATACGCAGTATTTT. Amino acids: CASSLEGGRVGDTQYF.

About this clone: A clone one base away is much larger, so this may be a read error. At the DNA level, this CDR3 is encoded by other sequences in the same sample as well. The DNA for the CDR3 is TGTGCCAGCAGTCCCCGGGGCACTGAAGCTTTCTTT. Protein sequence: CASSPRGTEAFF. This chain links TRBV27 with TRBJ1-1; D ambiguous. With 5 bases removed from V and 4 bases from J, the gap between germline ends came to 8 bases. CDR3 length: 12 residues. The germline V gene encodes CDR1 MNHEY and CDR2 SMNVEV (reference sequence).

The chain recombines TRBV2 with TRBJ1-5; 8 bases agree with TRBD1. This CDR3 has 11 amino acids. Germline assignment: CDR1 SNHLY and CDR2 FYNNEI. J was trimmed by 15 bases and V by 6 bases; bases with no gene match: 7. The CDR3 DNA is TGTGCCAGCAGACTACAGGGGGTACGGCATTTT. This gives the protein CASRLQGVRHF.

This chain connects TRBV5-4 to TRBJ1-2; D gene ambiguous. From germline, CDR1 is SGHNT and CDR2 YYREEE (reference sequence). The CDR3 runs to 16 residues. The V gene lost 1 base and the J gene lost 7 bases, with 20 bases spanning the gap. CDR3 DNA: TGTGCCAGCAGCTTGATGGTTGTAAGTCGGGAGAGTGGCTACACCTTC. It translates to CASSLMVVSRESGYTF.

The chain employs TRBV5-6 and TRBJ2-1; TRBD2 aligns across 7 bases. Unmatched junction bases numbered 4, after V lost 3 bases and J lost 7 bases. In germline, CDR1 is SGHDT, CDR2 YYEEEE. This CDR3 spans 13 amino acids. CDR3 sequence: CASSSYSGNEQFF. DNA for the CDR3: TGTGCCAGCAGCTCCTATAGCGGGAATGAGCAGTTCTTC.

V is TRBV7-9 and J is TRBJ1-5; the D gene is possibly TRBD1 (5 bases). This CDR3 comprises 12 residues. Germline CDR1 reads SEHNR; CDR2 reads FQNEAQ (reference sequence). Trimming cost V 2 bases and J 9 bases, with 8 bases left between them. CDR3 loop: CASSLRGGPQHF. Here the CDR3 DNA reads TGTGCCAGCAGCTTAAGGGGAGGGCCCCAGCATTTT.

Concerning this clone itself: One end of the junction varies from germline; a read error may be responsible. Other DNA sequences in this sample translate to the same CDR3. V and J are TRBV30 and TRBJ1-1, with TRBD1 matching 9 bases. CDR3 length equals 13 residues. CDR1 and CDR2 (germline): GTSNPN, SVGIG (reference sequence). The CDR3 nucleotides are TGTGCCTGGAGTCCCGGGACAGGGACTGAGGCTTTCTTT. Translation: CAWSPGTGTEAFF.

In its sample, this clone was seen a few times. DNA for the CDR3: TGTGCCAGCAGAGAACTGACAGGGGGCGCGAATCAGCCCCAGCATTTT. Translated: CASRELTGGANQPQHF. This rearrangement joins TRBV6-1 to TRBJ1-5; 10 bases map to TRBD1. J was trimmed by 4 bases and V by 6 bases; bases with no gene match: 9. This CDR3 region has 16 residues. Germline-derived CDR1 and CDR2 are MNHNS and SASEGT.

The CDR3 region is CASSQQDGEQFF. Here the CDR3 DNA reads TGTGCCAGCAGCCAACAGGACGGGGAGCAGTTCTTC. The V gene is TRBV7-9, the J gene TRBJ2-1, with D tentatively TRBD1 (5 bases). This CDR3 comprises 12 residues. Germline V gene lookup returns CDR1 SEHNR and CDR2 FQNEAQ (reference sequence). V gave up 5 bases and J gave up 10 bases, with 12 bases separating them.

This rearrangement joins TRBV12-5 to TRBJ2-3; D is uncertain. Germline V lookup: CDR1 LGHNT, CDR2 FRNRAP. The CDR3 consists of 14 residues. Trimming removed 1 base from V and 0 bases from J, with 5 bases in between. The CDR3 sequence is CASGLGLSTDTQYF. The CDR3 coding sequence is TGTGCTAGTGGTTTGGGACTTAGCACAGATACGCAGTATTTT.

This CDR3 is CASSETSGMNTGELFF. CDR3 in DNA: TGTGCCAGCAGCGAAACTAGCGGGATGAACACCGGGGAGCTGTTTTTT. The chain employs TRBV7-7 and TRBJ2-2; 10 positions agree with TRBD2. Looked up from germline, CDR1 is SSHAT and CDR2 is FNYEAQ (reference sequence). This CDR3 comprises 16 residues. Trimming took 5 bases from V and 1 from J; bases not matched to a gene: 4.